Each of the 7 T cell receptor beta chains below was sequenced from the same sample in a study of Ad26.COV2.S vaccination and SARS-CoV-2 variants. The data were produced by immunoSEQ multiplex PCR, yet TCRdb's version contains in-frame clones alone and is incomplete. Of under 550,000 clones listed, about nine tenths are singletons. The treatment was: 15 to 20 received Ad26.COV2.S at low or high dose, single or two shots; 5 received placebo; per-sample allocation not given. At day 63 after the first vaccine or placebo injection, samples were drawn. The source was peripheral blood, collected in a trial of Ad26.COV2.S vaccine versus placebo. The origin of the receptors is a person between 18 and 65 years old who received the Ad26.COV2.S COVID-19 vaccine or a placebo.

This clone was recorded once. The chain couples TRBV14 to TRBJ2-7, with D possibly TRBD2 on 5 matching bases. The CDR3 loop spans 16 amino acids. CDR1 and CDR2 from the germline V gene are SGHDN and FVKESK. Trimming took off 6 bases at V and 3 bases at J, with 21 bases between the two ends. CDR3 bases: TGTGCCAGCAGTTCCTATTCGCGGGTGTCGGACTACGAGCAGTACTTC. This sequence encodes CASSSYSRVSDYEQYF. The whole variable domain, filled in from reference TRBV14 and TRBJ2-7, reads EAGVTQFPSHSVIEKGQTVTLRCDPISGHDNLYWYRRVMGKEIKFLLHFVKESKQDESGMPNNRFLAERTGGTYSTLKVQPAELEDSGVYFCASSSYSRVSDYEQYFGPGTRLTVT.

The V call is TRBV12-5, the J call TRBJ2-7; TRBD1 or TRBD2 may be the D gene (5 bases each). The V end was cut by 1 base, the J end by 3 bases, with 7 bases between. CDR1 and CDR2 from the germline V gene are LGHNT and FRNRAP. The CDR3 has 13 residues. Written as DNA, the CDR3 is TGTGCTAGTGGTTTGGGGGGGAGCTACGAGCAGTACTTC. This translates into CASGLGGSYEQYF.

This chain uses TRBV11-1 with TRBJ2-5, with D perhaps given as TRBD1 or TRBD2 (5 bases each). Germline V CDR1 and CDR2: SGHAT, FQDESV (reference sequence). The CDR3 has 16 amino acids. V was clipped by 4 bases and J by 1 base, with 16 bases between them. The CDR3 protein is CASSSFREGPQETQYF. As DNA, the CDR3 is TGTGCCAGCAGCTCATTCAGAGAGGGGCCCCAAGAGACCCAGTACTTC. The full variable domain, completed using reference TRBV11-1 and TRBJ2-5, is EAEVAQSPRYKITEKSQAVAFWCDPISGHATLYWYRQILGQGPELLVQFQDESVVDDSQLPKDRFSAERLKGVDSTLKIQPAELGDSAMYLCASSSFREGPQETQYFGPGTRLLVL.

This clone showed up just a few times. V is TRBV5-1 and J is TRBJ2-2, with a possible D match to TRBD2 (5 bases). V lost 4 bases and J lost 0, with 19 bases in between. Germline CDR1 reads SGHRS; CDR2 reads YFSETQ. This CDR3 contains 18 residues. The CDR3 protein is CASSLRGSNNANTGELFF. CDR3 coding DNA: TGCGCCAGCAGCCTCCGCGGGTCTAATAACGCGAACACCGGGGAGCTGTTTTTT.

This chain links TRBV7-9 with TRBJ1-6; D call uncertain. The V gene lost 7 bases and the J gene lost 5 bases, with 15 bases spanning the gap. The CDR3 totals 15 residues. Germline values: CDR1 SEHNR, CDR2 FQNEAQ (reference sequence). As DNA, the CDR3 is TGTGCCAGCACCCCCCTGGTTTGGGATAATTCACCCCTCCACTTT. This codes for CASTPLVWDNSPLHF.

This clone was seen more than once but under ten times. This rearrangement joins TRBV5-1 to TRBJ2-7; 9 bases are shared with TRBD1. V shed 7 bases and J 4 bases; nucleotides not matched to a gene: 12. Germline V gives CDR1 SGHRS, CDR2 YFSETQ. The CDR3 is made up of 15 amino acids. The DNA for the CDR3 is TGCGCCAGCCGACCTAGGACAGGGGATTTGTACGAGCAGTACTTC. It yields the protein CASRPRTGDLYEQYF.

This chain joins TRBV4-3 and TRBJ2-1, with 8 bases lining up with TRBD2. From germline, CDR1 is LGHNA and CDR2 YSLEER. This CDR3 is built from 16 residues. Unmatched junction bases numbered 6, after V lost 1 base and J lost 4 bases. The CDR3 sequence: CASSQGSGGRYNEQFF. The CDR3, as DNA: TGCGCCAGCAGCCAAGGTTCGGGAGGGCGGTACAATGAGCAGTTCTTC.